This T cell receptor (beta chain) was sequenced in a study of cytotoxic CD8 clonotypes in ibrutinib-treated CLL. The wider study: Following treatment for a median about 12 months, range 6 to 36, response samples were then taken.

Only in-frame clones appear in the TCRdb table, and some are missing; sequencing was by immunoSEQ multiplex PCR. Altogether some 120,000 clones are present, approximately 58% being singletons, with the ten largest covering about 40%. The V end lost 0 bases, the J end lost 0 bases, and 5 bases lay between the germline ends. The CDR3 runs 14 residues. Germline-derived CDR1 and CDR2 are ENHRY and SYGVKD. This specimen was PBMCs, taken after 24 months of ibrutinib treatment. The clonotype was recovered from a human donor with chronic lymphocytic leukemia. The chain has TRBV10-3 and TRBJ2-5; no firm D call. The CDR3 region is CAISESNNQETQYF. The DNA of the CDR3 is TGTGCCATCAGTGAGTCGAACAACCAAGAGACCCAGTACTTC.